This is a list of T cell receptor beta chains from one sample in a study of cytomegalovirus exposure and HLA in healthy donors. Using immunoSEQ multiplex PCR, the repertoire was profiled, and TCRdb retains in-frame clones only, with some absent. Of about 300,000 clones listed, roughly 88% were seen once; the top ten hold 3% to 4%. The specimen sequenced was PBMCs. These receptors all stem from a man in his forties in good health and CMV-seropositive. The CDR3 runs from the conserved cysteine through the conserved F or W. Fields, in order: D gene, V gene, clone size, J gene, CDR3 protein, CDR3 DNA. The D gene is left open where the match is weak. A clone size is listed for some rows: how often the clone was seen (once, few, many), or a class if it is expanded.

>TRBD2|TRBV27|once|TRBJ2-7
CASSLTTASGIEQYF
TGTGCCAGCAGTTTGACGACGGCTAGCGGGATCGAGCAGTACTTC
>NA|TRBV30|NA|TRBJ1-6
CAWSKRQNSPLHF
TGTGCCTGGAGCAAGAGGCAGAATTCACCCCTCCACTTT
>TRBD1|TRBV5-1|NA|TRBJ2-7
CASNLGGTGTYEQYF
TGCGCCAGCAACCTCGGGGGGACAGGGACCTACGAGCAGTACTTC
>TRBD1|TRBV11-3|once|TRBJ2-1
CASSFEGQGIRNEQFF
TGTGCCAGCAGCTTTGAGGGACAGGGGATTAGAAATGAGCAGTTCTTC
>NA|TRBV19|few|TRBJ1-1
CASRFGGGHTEAFF
TGTGCCAGTAGATTTGGGGGGGGGCACACTGAAGCTTTCTTT
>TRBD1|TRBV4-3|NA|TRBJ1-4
CASSQDTSTGGFGNEKLFF
TGCGCCAGCAGCCAAGATACGTCGACAGGGGGATTTGGAAATGAAAAACTGTTTTTT
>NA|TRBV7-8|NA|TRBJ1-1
CASSLVARSVNTEAFF
TGTGCCAGCAGCTTAGTGGCCAGGTCGGTGAACACTGAAGCTTTCTTT
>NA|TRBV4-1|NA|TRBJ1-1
CASLAVGARSTEAFF
TGCGCCAGCTTGGCGGTAGGGGCGCGGAGCACTGAAGCTTTCTTT
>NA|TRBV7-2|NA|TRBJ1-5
CASSRENNQPQHF
TGTGCCAGCAGCAGGGAGAACAATCAGCCCCAGCATTTT
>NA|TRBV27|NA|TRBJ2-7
CASSPSRDHWEQYF
TGTGCCAGCAGTCCTTCGCGGGATCACTGGGAGCAGTACTTC
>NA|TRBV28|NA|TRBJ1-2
CASSLPRKGVGYGYTF
TGTGCCAGCAGTTTACCCCGGAAGGGGGTTGGGTATGGCTACACCTTC
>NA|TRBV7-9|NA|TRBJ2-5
CSSSSISETQYF
TGTTCCAGCAGCTCCATTAGCGAGACCCAGTACTTC